The TCR beta chain described here comes from a study of Ad26.COV2.S vaccination and SARS-CoV-2 variants (dated by TCRdb to the early 2020s). Background for the entire study: Donors in the vaccine arm were drawn from COV1001, a multicentre, randomized, double-blind, placebo-controlled phase I-IIa trial testing Ad26.COV2.S in healthy adults. Dosing of Ad26.COV2.S was intramuscular, at either 5x10^10 or 1x10^11 viral particles, delivered as one shot or as two shots spaced 56 days apart. TCRbeta repertoire sequencing served as the tool for gauging how specific and how broad the SARS-CoV-2-reactive T cell receptors were following Ad26.COV2.S vaccination. A total of 32 samples were included in the TCR-sequenced set, comprising around 19 Ad26.COV2.S vaccine recipients, 5 placebo recipients and 8 SARS-CoV-2 convalescent individuals. Participants in the trial were split at random into five groups of five each, receiving low-dose or high-dose Ad26.COV2.S once or twice, or else placebo on both occasions. Throughout the experiments and outcome assessment, investigators stayed blinded to trial group allocation. The investigation overall reported the following: The study lacked the statistical power to compare responses across vaccine doses or regimens. Compared with placebo recipients, Ad26.COV2.S recipients showed higher spike-specific TCR breadth (P = 0.0014). The authors noted that the TCR breadth and depth analyses may have underestimated total T cell responses. After vaccination, spike-specific CD8+ and CD4+ T cell responses were reported to show substantial breadth. Non-spike TCR breadth was comparable between vaccine and placebo recipients, consistent with the vaccine containing only spike.

Here V drops 3 bases and J drops 2 bases, and the junction holds 10 bases not matched to any gene. The germline V gene provides CDR1 MDHEN and CDR2 SYDVKM. Spanning cysteine to phenylalanine, the CDR3 consists of 17 amino acids. The CDR3 DNA has 51 bases and is translated from base 1. TCRbeta CDR3 regions were sequenced with the immunoSEQ Assay. After extraction, genomic DNA underwent amplification by bias-controlled multiplex PCR, followed by high-throughput sequencing. From the authors' description of their analysis: Collapsing and filtering of sequences were performed to quantify the absolute abundance of each unique TCRbeta CDR3 region. T cell fraction was estimated by normalizing TCRbeta template counts to usable DNA, with usable DNA measured through amplification of reference genes found in all nucleated cells. Repertoire TCRs were annotated as SARS-CoV-2-specific by exact matching of V gene, CDR3 amino acid sequence and J gene to a known reactive TCR set. The reference SARS-CoV-2 TCR set came from MIRA and was filtered for enrichment in COVID-19-positive ImmuneCODE repertoires, removing public or cross-reactive TCRs. Using the MIRA antigens, annotated TCRs were further analysed by specific ORF or by position within an ORF. Breadth was defined as the number of annotated unique rearrangements divided by the total number of unique productive rearrangements, and depth was defined as the summed frequency of the annotated unique rearrangements. Group comparisons of TCR breadth used two-sided Wilcoxon rank-sum tests. Not all clones reach the TCRdb copy of this immuneACCESS table, which keeps in-frame sequences only. Checked studies attribute under half of the gap to unresolved V genes and leave the rest unexplained. For V, J and clone size, that table is used; D and trimming come from the DNA. The sample table shows about 420,000 clones, and roughly 90% are seen once. Clones ranked in the top ten supply 3.6% of the sample.

This sample's treatment or condition label indicates: around 19 received Ad26.COV2.S at low or high dose, single or two shots; roughly 5 received placebo; per-sample allocation not given. For vaccine and placebo recipients, the sequenced repertoires came from samples collected on day 63 after the first injection. Cohort 1b enrolled 20 to 30 adults aged 18-55 years at a single site in Boston, USA, between 29 July and 7 August 2020. Ad26.COV2.S was a replication-incompetent adenovirus type 26 vector that expressed a prefusion-stabilized SARS-CoV-2 spike protein derived from the original Wuhan strain. Comments on this clone: Its antigen target is currently unknown. Per-nucleotide qualities are absent, and no much larger clonotype sits a single base away.

This sequence uses TRBV28 and TRBJ2-5; TRBD1 matches 9 bases in the middle. The sample consisted of peripheral blood, taken in a trial of Ad26.COV2.S vaccine versus placebo. This TCR derives from a person between 18 and 59 years old who received the Ad26.COV2.S COVID-19 vaccine or a placebo. The bases are TGTGCCAGCAGTTTCGGGTCGGGGACAGGGAAACAAGAGACCCAGTACTTC. It translates as CASSFGSGTGKQETQYF.